The rows below give T cell receptor beta chains drawn from one sample of a study of long-term antiretroviral therapy in people with HIV. The protocol was immunoSEQ multiplex PCR, while the TCRdb copy is restricted to in-frame clones and leaves out a portion. The table shows fewer than 20,000 clones, with around 89% occurring only once. Specimen: unsorted PBMCs, collected 4.2 years after starting antiretroviral therapy. The receptors come from a man aged 45-60 years with HIV. Both conserved end residues are part of each CDR3. The D gene is left open where the match is weak.

j_call	v_call	d_call	cdr3_nt	cdr3_aa
TRBJ2-7	TRBV6-1	-	TGTGCCAGCAGTGAAGCGATGGGGGCAGGGGTCCACGAGCAGTACTTC	CASSEAMGAGVHEQYF
TRBJ2-2	TRBV11-2	-	TGTGCCAGCAGTTTATACAGGGTCACCGGGGAGCTGTTTTTT	CASSLYRVTGELFF
TRBJ2-1	TRBV19	-	TGTGCCAGTAGTGCTTCAGCAGGGACCGGGGAGCAGTTCTTC	CASSASAGTGEQFF
TRBJ1-1	TRBV5-1	-	TGCGCCAGCAGCTTGGTGGGAATGAACACTGAAGCTTTCTTT	CASSLVGMNTEAFF
TRBJ1-3	TRBV9	-	TGTGCCAGCAGCGCTCAAAAGGGCTCTGGAAACACCATATATTTT	CASSAQKGSGNTIYF
TRBJ2-7	TRBV23-1	TRBD1	TGCGCCAGCAGTCAATCGTACAGGGGGGCCTACGAGCAGTACTTC	CASSQSYRGAYEQYF
TRBJ1-4	TRBV13	-	TGTGCCAGCAGCTTAGCCAGTAATGAAAAACTGTTTTTT	CASSLASNEKLFF
TRBJ1-6	TRBV7-2	-	TGTGCCAGCAGCTTAGGCCCCTATAATTCACCCCTCCACTTT	CASSLGPYNSPLHF
TRBJ1-2	TRBV30	-	TGTGCCTGGAGTGAGAGTGGCGTCCCTGACTACACCTTC	CAWSESGVPDYTF
TRBJ1-2	TRBV2	-	TGTGCCAGCAGTGAAAGGGCAGCAATCTATGGCTACACCTTC	CASSERAAIYGYTF
TRBJ2-3	TRBV5-4	TRBD2	TGTGCCAGCAGCAAGGGACTAGCGGGAGGAGGGGATACGCAGTATTTT	CASSKGLAGGGDTQYF
TRBJ2-2	TRBV9	-	TGTGCCAGCAGCGTATCAGTTTTATCCGGGGAGCTGTTTTTT	CASSVSVLSGELFF
TRBJ1-6	TRBV27	-	TGTGCCAGCAGTCTGACAGTCCCTAATGAGTATTCACCCCTCCACTTT	CASSLTVPNEYSPLHF
TRBJ2-2	TRBV27	TRBD2	TGTGCCAGCAGTTCGGGGGGGTGGAACACCGGGGAGCTGTTTTTT	CASSSGGWNTGELFF
TRBJ2-3	TRBV9	-	TGTGCCAGCAGCGCAAGACTCGACACAGATACGCAGTATTTT	CASSARLDTDTQYF
TRBJ1-2	TRBV2	TRBD1	TGTGCCAGCAGTGAACGTCGGGGACAGGGCTATGGCTACACCTTC	CASSERRGQGYGYTF
TRBJ2-7	TRBV7-9	TRBD1	TGTGCCAGCAGCGCACAGGGGGCCTACGAGCAGTACTTC	CASSAQGAYEQYF